The 27 T cell receptor beta chains below were found in one sample sequenced in a study of technical replicates of blood from several donors. TCRdb's copy holds only in-frame clones and misses some; the assay was immunoSEQ multiplex PCR. The data show 85,000 to 100,000 clones, approximately 95% seen once. The sequenced sample was T cells isolated from PBMCs. Every receptor here comes from a human donor in good health.

The CDR3 region is CASGLGQGARYEQYF. CDR3 nucleotides: TGTGCTAGTGGTTTGGGGCAGGGGGCTAGGTACGAGCAGTACTTC. V gene TRBV12-5 combines with J gene TRBJ2-7; 8 bases align to TRBD1. The germline CDR1 and CDR2 sequences are LGHNT and FRNRAP. J lost 4 bases, V lost 1 base, and 6 bases had no gene match. This CDR3 has 15 amino acids. Looking up the rest from reference TRBV12-5 and TRBJ2-7 gives the full variable domain: DARVTQTPRHKVTEMGQEVTMRCQPILGHNTVFWYRQTMMQGLELLAYFRNRAPLDDSGMPKDRFSAEMPDATLATLKIQPSEPRDSAVYFCASGLGQGARYEQYFGPGTRLTVT.

The chain uses TRBV19 and TRBJ2-2, with D tentatively TRBD1 (6 bases). CDR3 length: 15 amino acids. The ends were cut back, 2 bases at V and 2 bases at J, with 9 bases in the middle. In germline, CDR1 is LNHDA, CDR2 SQIVND (reference sequence). DNA for the CDR3: TGTGCCAGTAGTATAATCGGGACAAACACCGGGGAGCTGTTTTTT. Translated, it gives CASSIIGTNTGELFF.

The chain employs TRBV9 and TRBJ2-3, with D possibly TRBD2 on 6 matching bases. In germline, CDR1 is SGDLS, CDR2 YYNGEE. The V gene lost 0 bases and the J gene lost 4 bases, with 12 bases spanning the gap. The CDR3 is made up of 15 amino acids. CDR3 residues: CASSVGGGGSDTQYF. CDR3 DNA: TGTGCCAGCAGCGTAGGTGGGGGAGGTTCAGATACGCAGTATTTT.

V usage is TRBV18 and J usage is TRBJ2-7, with unresolved D. Per germline, CDR1 KGHSH and CDR2 LQKENI. The length of the CDR3 is 13 residues. Trimming took 3 bases from V and 3 from J, leaving 9 bases between them. The DNA for the CDR3 is TGTGCCAGCTCACCGGGCCGCCGCTACGAGCAGTACTTC. Its translation is CASSPGRRYEQYF. The full variable domain, with the rest looked up from reference TRBV18 and TRBJ2-7, is NAGVMQNPRHLVRRRGQEARLRCSPMKGHSHVYWYRQLPEEGLKFMVYLQKENIIDESGMPKERFSAEFPKEGPSILRIQQVVRGDSAAYFCASSPGRRYEQYFGPGTRLTVT.

The rearrangement uses TRBV19 and TRBJ2-4, with D hard to call. Germline V gives CDR1 LNHDA, CDR2 SQIVND (reference sequence). This CDR3 comprises 15 residues. CDR3 sequence reads: CAIFVQILAKNIQYF. In nucleotides, the CDR3 is TGTGCGATATTTGTGCAGATTCTAGCCAAAAACATTCAGTACTTC.

The chain uses TRBV15 and TRBJ2-1, with 10 bases identical to TRBD1. Germline CDR1 and CDR2: LNHNV and YYDKDF (reference sequence). The CDR3 has 15 amino acids. The trim removed 4 bases at V and 3 bases at J, leaving 3 bases unmatched. CDR3 coding DNA: TGTGCCACCAGCACCGGGACAGGGGTCTACAATGAGCAGTTCTTC. This gives the protein CATSTGTGVYNEQFF.

The genes are TRBV7-2 and TRBJ2-1; D perhaps matches TRBD2 (6 bases). The germline V and J ends were trimmed by 2 bases and 5 bases, with 13 bases remaining between them. CDR1 and CDR2 from the germline V gene are SGHTA and FQGNSA. The CDR3 totals 15 residues. The DNA for the CDR3 is TGTGCCAGCAGCTTACAGCGGGCCGGACACAATGAGCAGTTCTTC. Translation gives CASSLQRAGHNEQFF.

The chain links TRBV19 to TRBJ1-2; TRBD1 might be the D (5 bases). From germline, CDR1 is LNHDA and CDR2 SQIVND (reference sequence). The length of the CDR3 is 9 residues. V lost 10 bases and J 12 bases, leaving 12 bases between the germline ends. The CDR3 loop is CATGDSHTF. In DNA, the CDR3 is TGTGCCACCGGGGACTCCCACACCTTC.

The CDR3 sequence is CASSHLQGQGGEKLFF. CDR3 sequence (DNA): TGCGCCAGCAGCCACTTGCAGGGACAGGGCGGTGAAAAACTGTTTTTT. The V call is TRBV4-1, the J call TRBJ1-4, with 9 bases matching TRBD1. J was trimmed by 7 bases and V by 3 bases; bases with no gene match: 9. The CDR3 spans 16 residues. Germline-derived CDR1 and CDR2 are MGHRA and YSYEKL.

V and J are TRBV6-6 and TRBJ1-5; 8 bases agree with TRBD1. CDR1 MNHNY and CDR2 SVGAGI come from the germline V gene (reference sequence). CDR3 length: 15 amino acids. Trimming at V came to 4 bases and at J to 5 bases, leaving 7 bases not matched to a gene. The chain's CDR3 is CASSWGQEIYQPQHF. CDR3 nucleotides: TGTGCCAGCAGTTGGGGACAGGAGATTTATCAGCCCCAGCATTTT.

This sequence joins TRBV19 and TRBJ2-2; unclear D gene. V lost 1 base, J lost 6 bases, and 3 bases lay in between. Germline lookup yields CDR1 LNHDA and CDR2 SQIVND (reference sequence). The CDR3 contains 12 residues. The CDR3 loop reads CASSIVSGELFF. Here the CDR3 DNA reads TGTGCCAGTAGTATAGTCTCCGGGGAGCTGTTTTTT.

The chain uses TRBV5-4 and TRBJ1-1, with D unresolved. V lost 1 base and J lost 4, with 14 bases in between. CDR3 length: 15 amino acids. Germline V gene data show CDR1 as SGHNT and CDR2 as YYREEE (reference sequence). Here the CDR3 DNA reads TGTGCCAGCAGCTTGAGGTTGGGTGCTAGCACTGAAGCTTTCTTT. This codes for CASSLRLGASTEAFF. The full variable domain, with the rest looked up from reference TRBV5-4 and TRBJ1-1, is ETGVTQSPTHLIKTRGQQVTLRCSSQSGHNTVSWYQQALGQGPQFIFQYYREEENGRGNFPPRFSGLQFPNYSSELNVNALELDDSALYLCASSLRLGASTEAFFGQGTRLTVV.

This clone was picked up one time. The chain employs TRBV28 and TRBJ2-2, with 10 bases fitting TRBD2. The CDR3 spans 18 residues. Germline V gene data show CDR1 as MDHEN and CDR2 as SYDVKM. J was trimmed by 5 bases and V by 4 bases; bases with no gene match: 13. CDR3 region: CASSSAGLAPRGTGELFF. The CDR3 nucleotides read TGTGCCAGCAGTTCTGCGGGACTAGCGCCCCGAGGAACCGGGGAGCTGTTTTTT.

The chain carries TRBV28 and TRBJ1-5; the D is unclear. The CDR3 runs to 12 residues. Trimming shortened V by 4 bases and J by 12 bases, and 13 bases separated the two germline ends. Looked up from germline, CDR1 is MDHEN and CDR2 is SYDVKM. This CDR3 reads CASSSAGELQHF. CDR3 DNA: TGTGCCAGCAGTTCCGCAGGCGAGCTCCAGCATTTT.

Written as DNA, the CDR3 is TGTGCCAGTAGGTTAGCCCCAGGGGCTCAGCCCCAGCATTTT. It codes for CASRLAPGAQPQHF. The chain couples TRBV19 to TRBJ1-5, with D perhaps TRBD1 (6 bases). The length of the CDR3 is 14 residues. Per germline, CDR1 LNHDA and CDR2 SQIVND (reference sequence). V lost 6 bases to trimming and J lost 6 bases, with 15 bases between them.

The V gene is TRBV2, the J gene TRBJ1-1; no firm D call. CDR3 length: 11 residues. Germline V gene sequence: CDR1 SNHLY, CDR2 FYNNEI. V lost 6 bases and J lost 2, with 4 bases in between. CDR3 region: CASSLNTEAFF. The CDR3 DNA sequence: TGTGCCAGCAGCTTAAACACTGAAGCTTTCTTT.

The genes are TRBV5-4 and TRBJ2-1, with 8 bases matching TRBD2. CDR1 SGHNT and CDR2 YYREEE come from the germline V gene (reference sequence). J was trimmed by 4 bases and V by 2 bases; bases with no gene match: 5. The CDR3 sequence is 15 residues long. CDR3 sequence reads: CASSLPGGPYNEQFF. In nucleotides, the CDR3 is TGTGCCAGCAGCTTACCGGGGGGGCCTTACAATGAGCAGTTCTTC.

The chain links TRBV7-2 to TRBJ1-5; D is unclear. Looked up from germline, CDR1 is SGHTA and CDR2 is FQGNSA. Trimming took off 5 bases at V and 6 bases at J, with 11 bases between the two ends. CDR3 length equals 13 residues. The CDR3 reads CASSSGIGQPQHF. CDR3 nucleotide sequence: TGTGCCAGCAGCAGCGGGATCGGTCAGCCCCAGCATTTT.

The genes are TRBV7-3 and TRBJ2-5, with TRBD1 matching 11 bases. This CDR3 spans 15 amino acids. Looked up from germline, CDR1 is SGHTA and CDR2 is FQGTGA. With 4 bases clipped from V and 4 bases from J, the junction kept 5 bases outside the gene matches. As DNA, the CDR3 is TGTGCCAGCAGCTCCACCGGGACAGGGGGAGAGACCCAGTACTTC. Translating it yields CASSSTGTGGETQYF.

This clone is categorized as medium-sized. Written as DNA, the CDR3 is TGTGCCAGCAGCGCGGGACTACAAAATCAGCCCCAGCATTTT. It specifies CASSAGLQNQPQHF. The gene calls are TRBV6-5 and TRBJ1-5; D might be TRBD1 (5 bases). CDR3 length: 14 amino acids. With 6 bases removed from V and 4 bases from J, the gap between germline ends came to 13 bases. Germline CDR1 and CDR2: MNHEY and SVGAGI.

This sequence joins TRBV6-1 and TRBJ1-5; D remains ambiguous. CDR3 size: 15 residues. CDR1 and CDR2 from the germline V gene are MNHNS and SASEGT. Trimming removed 6 bases from V and 1 base from J, with 13 bases in between. The CDR3: CASRIQVESNQPQHF. For the CDR3, the DNA is TGTGCCAGCAGAATTCAGGTTGAGAGCAATCAGCCCCAGCATTTT.

The CDR3 sequence: CASSHGETQYF. The DNA of the CDR3 is TGTGCCAGCAGCCACGGAGAGACCCAGTACTTC. The gene calls are TRBV7-7 and TRBJ2-5, with D unclear. Trimming cost V 5 bases and J 4 bases, with 5 bases left between them. The CDR3 is 11 residues long. Germline CDR1 SSHAT, CDR2 FNYEAQ (reference sequence). The full variable domain, completed using reference TRBV7-7 and TRBJ2-5, is GAGVSQSPRYKVTKRGQDVTLRCDPISSHATLYWYQQALGQGPEFLTYFNYEAQPDKSGLPSDRFSAERPEGSISTLTIQRTEQRDSAMYRCASSHGETQYFGPGTRLLVL.

The rearrangement links TRBV9 to TRBJ2-1; 7 nucleotides match TRBD1. The CDR3 consists of 12 residues. Germline V gene data show CDR1 as SGDLS and CDR2 as YYNGEE. After removal of 2 bases from V and 8 bases from J, the junction contained 1 base not matched to a gene. Written as DNA, the CDR3 is TGTGCCAGCAGCGTCGACAGGGATGAGCAGTTCTTC. Translating gives CASSVDRDEQFF.

The rearrangement uses TRBV18 and TRBJ1-4; D possibly corresponds to TRBD1 (5 bases). Between the trimmed V and J ends, which lost 1 base and 7 bases, there was a span of 13 bases. There are 15 residues in the CDR3. CDR1 KGHSH and CDR2 LQKENI come from the germline V gene. CDR3 nucleotides: TGTGCCAGCTCACCACGACGGGGGGACGGTGAAAAACTGTTTTTT. This codes for CASSPRRGDGEKLFF.

The CDR3 DNA reads as TGTGCCAGCAGCGTAGGCCAGGGGAATTCACCCCTCCACTTT. It codes for CASSVGQGNSPLHF. J is TRBJ1-6 and V is TRBV9; D perhaps matches TRBD1 (6 bases). V lost 0 bases, J lost 7 bases, and 8 bases lay in between. CDR1 is SGDLS, CDR2 YYNGEE, per germline. The CDR3 contains 14 residues.

The V call is TRBV29-1, the J call TRBJ1-1; TRBD1 matches 11 bases. This CDR3 has 13 residues. The V gene's germline CDR1 is SQVTM and CDR2 ANQGSEA. The J segment lost 4 bases and the V segment lost 3 bases, leaving 1 base of the junction unmatched. The CDR3 coding sequence is TGCAGCGTTGACGGGACAGGGGGCACTGAAGCTTTCTTT. As protein: CSVDGTGGTEAFF.

This CDR3 is CASSWGRTGTGTDTQYF. DNA of the CDR3: TGCGCCAGCAGCTGGGGGAGGACCGGGACAGGCACAGATACGCAGTATTTT. The rearrangement uses TRBV5-1 and TRBJ2-3; TRBD1 is a possible D gene (7 bases). Trimming removed 3 bases from V and 1 base from J, with 18 bases in between. The germline gives CDR1 SGHRS, CDR2 YFSETQ. The CDR3 spans 17 residues.